The T cell receptor beta chain described here comes from a study of OX40 agonist ivuxolimab in advanced cancers. A note on the overall study: Ivuxolimab was a fully human IgG2 agonistic monoclonal antibody targeting the costimulatory receptor OX40 (CD134). Intravenous ivuxolimab was administered to patients every 2 weeks at six dose levels: 0.01, 0.1, 0.3, 1.5, 3 and 10 mg/kg. Of the 50 to 55 dose-escalation patients, hepatocellular carcinoma was present in some 19, melanoma in around 15, renal cell carcinoma in 9 and head and neck cancer in 9. In the dose-escalation cohort, around four fifths of patients were male, and the mean age was 60 years with a range of roughly 20 to 79. Prior anti-PD-1, anti-PD-L1 or anti-CTLA-4 therapy was permitted, and 40% of dose-escalation patients had received checkpoint inhibitors. Partial responses occurred in three dose-escalation patients, of whom one had hepatocellular carcinoma and two had cutaneous melanoma. The purpose of peripheral TCRbeta sequencing was to test whether ivuxolimab changed TCR sequence diversity and led to clonal T-cell expansion. The paper covers the monotherapy dose-escalation part of the phase I ivuxolimab trial, which included N = 52 patients.

As regards this clone: Its antigen is currently not known. No per-base quality is available; no much larger clone lies one base away.

Genomic DNA was isolated from the sorted cells so that the TCRbeta CDR3 region could be sequenced. The immunoSEQ Assay was used to sequence the TCRbeta CDR3 regions. The source is immuneACCESS, and TCRdb retained only in-frame sequences with V and J called. Part of the clones is not carried over; for the studies checked, unresolved V genes explain less than half of this, and the remainder is unexplained. The sample records some 69,000 clones, around nine tenths of which are singletons. Around 2.6% of the sample comes from the top ten. Study-wide conclusions, independent of this receptor: After ivuxolimab, expanded clones were on average more numerous among CD8+ T cells than among CD4+ T cells. In partial responders in the 0.1-3.0 mg/kg groups, normalized peripheral clonal expansion was found to be among the lowest, especially among CD8+ T cells. Low levels of normalized T-cell clonal expansion were also seen in some patients who did not respond. At doses of 0.1 to 3.0 mg/kg, clonal expansion of both CD4+ and CD8+ blood T cells was observed from baseline to week 6. The antigen specificity of the clonally expanded peripheral T cells was not determined.

The trial excluded patients who had a history of autoimmune disease or who were on systemic immunosuppression. In every dose cohort, peripheral blood was drawn for TCR sequencing at baseline, cycle 4 day 1, and cycle 7 day 1. The samples were drawn from a first-in-human, open-label, multicenter phase I dose-escalation trial of ivuxolimab. Adults with locally advanced or metastatic head and neck squamous cell, hepatocellular, melanoma or renal cell carcinoma were enrolled in the trial. Before TCR sequencing, CD4+ T cells and CD8+ T cells were sorted from peripheral blood as separate populations. The TCR was taken from an adult with an advanced solid tumor such as melanoma, head and neck, liver or kidney cancer. Sequencing was performed on CD4+ or CD8+ T cells sorted from blood, taken in a trial of the OX40 agonist ivuxolimab.

The DNA sequence is TGTGCCTGGAGTCCCCATCAAGAGACCCAGTACTTC. It translates as CAWSPHQETQYF. The rearrangement combines TRBV30 with TRBJ2-5, with the D gene not confidently named. Per the germline V gene (reference sequence), GTSNPN is the CDR1 and SVGIG is the CDR2. Trimming removed 2 bases from V and 2 bases from J, leaving 6 bases between the germline ends. Counted from cysteine to phenylalanine, this CDR3 has 12 amino acids. This entry keeps only the CDR3 DNA: 36 bases, framed from base 1. The CDR3 plus the reference TRBV30 and TRBJ2-5 genes for the other parts give the full variable domain: SQTIHQWPATLVQPVGSPLSLECTVEGTSNPNLYWYRQAAGRGLQLLFYSVGIGQISSEVPQNLSASRPQDRQFILSSKKLLLSDSGFYLCAWSPHQETQYFGPGTRLLVL.